The 14 T cell receptor beta chains in this list originate from one sample, sequenced in a study of T cell clonality in common variable immunodeficiency. Whole-study findings and limits: In common variable immunodeficiency, TCR beta chains reportedly carried fewer deletions and N-nucleotide insertions.

These receptors lack a known antigen. Clones were read by immunoSEQ multiplex PCR, and TCRdb kept only the in-frame ones, dropping some. The sample is made up of some 30,000 clones, none counted only once. The sample was peripheral blood mononuclear cells. Every receptor here comes from a human donor with common variable immunodeficiency.

This clone has a handful of counts. The read halts 3 residues ahead of the CDR3 end, with the missing end drawn from the germline J gene. The chain is built from TRBV19 and TRBJ1-1; 7 bases are shared with TRBD1. Trimming cost V 5 bases and J 4 bases; bases outside gene matches: 7. The germline V gene encodes CDR1 LNHDA and CDR2 SQIVND (reference sequence). The CDR3 contains 14 residues. The CDR3 sequence is CASSYRGVITEAFF. The CDR3 DNA, read in part, is TGTGCCAGTAGTTACAGGGGCGTCATCACTGAA.

About this clone itself: The read gets to within 3 residues of the CDR3 end, and the germline J gene fills in the rest. The chain is built from TRBV5-1 and TRBJ1-1; D is unclear. Germline assignment: CDR1 SGHRS and CDR2 YFSETQ. The CDR3 sequence is 13 residues long. Trimming stripped 3 bases from V and 1 base from J, with 7 bases between. CDR3 amino acids: CASSWSGNTEAFF. The part of the CDR3 DNA that was read is TGCGCCAGCAGCTGGTCAGGGAACACTGAA.

This clone occurred a few times. The read comes to an end 3 residues before the CDR3 does, leaving the germline J gene to fill in the end. V and J are TRBV19 and TRBJ1-2, with 9 bases lining up with TRBD1. Germline V gene sequence: CDR1 LNHDA, CDR2 SQIVND (reference sequence). The CDR3 has 14 residues. Trimming removed 7 bases from V and 3 bases from J; junction bases left unmatched: 6. CDR3 bases read: TGTGCCAGTACCCGGGACAGGGCGGACTATGGC. Translation: CASTRDRADYG. The whole CDR3 protein is CASTRDRADYGYTF.

This clone was found a few times. The read finishes 3 residues shy of the CDR3 end, and the germline J gene is used to complete it. The chain couples TRBV19 to TRBJ1-1, with TRBD1 as a possible D gene (5 bases). CDR1 and CDR2 from the germline V gene are LNHDA and SQIVND (reference sequence). CDR3 length equals 16 residues. V lost 3 bases to trimming and J lost 5 bases, with 19 bases between them. The CDR3: CASSMSQGWSGTEAFF. CDR3 DNA (partial): TGTGCCAGTAGTATGTCGCAGGGTTGGAGTGGAACTGAA. Together with reference TRBV19 and TRBJ1-1, the CDR3 gives the full variable domain: DGGITQSPKYLFRKEGQNVTLSCEQNLNHDAMYWYRQDPGQGLRLIYYSQIVNDFQKGDIAEGYSVSREKKESFPLTVTSAQKNPTAFYLCASSMSQGWSGTEAFFGQGTRLTVV.

Of note for this clone: Read data end 3 residues before the CDR3 end; the end is taken from the germline J gene. The V and J genes are TRBV19 and TRBJ2-3; the match to TRBD2 covers 9 bases. CDR1 and CDR2 from the germline V gene are LNHDA and SQIVND (reference sequence). The CDR3 is 14 amino acids. V lost 7 bases, J lost 6 bases, and 8 bases stayed unmatched. Incomplete CDR3 DNA: TGTGCCAGTATGAGGCGGGGGGGACCGGATACG. Amino acids: CASMRRGGPDT. The entire CDR3 is CASMRRGGPDTQYF. Combining the CDR3 with reference TRBV19 and TRBJ2-3 gives the whole variable domain DGGITQSPKYLFRKEGQNVTLSCEQNLNHDAMYWYRQDPGQGLRLIYYSQIVNDFQKGDIAEGYSVSREKKESFPLTVTSAQKNPTAFYLCASMRRGGPDTQYFGPGTRLTVL.

Notes on this clone: The read stops 3 residues short of the end of the CDR3; the missing end is completed from the germline J gene. The rearrangement uses TRBV18 and TRBJ2-5, with TRBD2 as a possible D gene (6 bases). Trimming pared 8 bases from V and 2 bases from J, leaving 12 bases between. The CDR3 totals 13 residues. Per germline, CDR1 KGHSH and CDR2 LQKENI. CDR3: CASTLAGQETQYF. Partial CDR3 DNA: TGTGCCAGCACGCTCGCGGGACAAGAGACC.

This clone showed up just a few times. The CDR3 end falls 3 residues outside the read, so it is completed with the germline J gene. The chain recombines TRBV20-1 with TRBJ1-5; maybe TRBD1 (6 bases). Germline V gene sequence: CDR1 DFQATT, CDR2 SNEGSKA (reference sequence). The germline V and J ends were trimmed by 1 base and 2 bases, with 12 bases remaining between them. The CDR3 totals 15 residues. CDR3 DNA (partial): TGCAGTGCTAGAGGCGGCAGGGGCGGCAATCAGCCC. Residues: CSARGGRGGNQP. In full, the CDR3 reads CSARGGRGGNQPQHF.

This clone was counted many times. The read falls 3 residues short of the CDR3 end, and the missing part is taken from the germline J gene. The V gene is TRBV20-1, the J gene TRBJ2-5; 8 positions match TRBD2. CDR1 and CDR2 (germline): DFQATT, SNEGSKA (reference sequence). The CDR3 contains 16 residues. With 6 bases clipped from V and 1 base from J, the junction kept 13 bases outside the gene matches. The CDR3 sequence is CSARGGPASVQETQYF. The DNA read from the CDR3 is TGCAGTGCACGGGGGGGGCCAGCTTCCGTCCAAGAGACC.

A note on this clone: The CDR3 end falls 3 residues outside the read, so it is completed with the germline J gene. The genes are TRBV2 and TRBJ1-1, with TRBD1 matching over 10 bases. Unmatched junction bases numbered 3, after V lost 6 bases and J lost 5 bases. Germline CDR1 is SNHLY and CDR2 is FYNNEI. The CDR3 totals 13 residues. The CDR3 protein is CASRDRGRTEAFF. The covered CDR3 bases are TGTGCCAGCAGAGACAGGGGGCGAACTGAA. The full variable domain, completed using reference TRBV2 and TRBJ1-1, is EPEVTQTPSHQVTQMGQEVILRCVPISNHLYFYWYRQILGQKVEFLVSFYNNEISEKSEIFDDQFSVERPDGSNFTLKIRSTKLEDSAMYFCASRDRGRTEAFFGQGTRLTVV.

This clone was detected a few times. Sequencing ends 3 residues short of the CDR3 end; the germline J gene provides the rest. This chain uses TRBV2 with TRBJ1-1, with 8 nucleotides matching TRBD1. The CDR3 totals 15 residues. With V trimmed by 4 bases and J by 2 bases, 6 bases remained unmatched. Germline V lookup: CDR1 SNHLY, CDR2 FYNNEI. CDR3 region: CASSAGTGHNTEAFF. CDR3 DNA (partial): TGTGCCAGCAGTGCCGGGACAGGCCATAACACTGAA.

This clone was found many times. The sequenced fragment ends 3 residues before the CDR3 boundary, so the rest is inferred from the germline J gene. Other DNA sequences in the sample encode the same CDR3. This sequence joins TRBV30 and TRBJ1-1; D is unresolved. This CDR3 has 13 residues. The V gene's germline CDR1 is GTSNPN and CDR2 SVGIG (reference sequence). The V and J ends lost 0 bases and 1 base respectively, with 6 bases between them. The CDR3 loop reads CAWSVAGNTEAFF. The sequenced CDR3 bases are TGTGCCTGGAGTGTGGCAGGGAACACTGAA.

This clone is labeled as medium-sized. The read ends 3 residues early relative to the CDR3; the germline J gene fills the gap. The chain employs TRBV20-1 and TRBJ1-6; TRBD1 matches at 8 bases. Germline values: CDR1 DFQATT, CDR2 SNEGSKA (reference sequence). V shed 1 base and J 9 bases; nucleotides not matched to a gene: 23. The CDR3 sequence is 20 residues long. CDR3 DNA, as far as it was read: TGCAGTGCTAGAGCTCTAAGAAGTCGGACAGGGCGACCTCCTGCTTCACCC. Its protein is CSARALRSRTGRPPASP. The complete CDR3 reads CSARALRSRTGRPPASPLHF.

Concerning this clone itself: Sequencing ends 3 residues short of the CDR3 end; the germline J gene provides the rest. The chain is built from TRBV6-1 and TRBJ2-7, with a tentative D call TRBD2 (7 bases). V was trimmed by 1 base and J by 2 bases, leaving 15 bases between them. The germline V gene encodes CDR1 MNHNS and CDR2 SASEGT. CDR3 length: 16 residues. The sequenced part of the CDR3 DNA is TGTGCCAGCAGTGAAGATTGGCGGGGGCCCACCTACGAG. It is translated as CASSEDWRGPTYE. The CDR3 reads in full as CASSEDWRGPTYEQYF.

This clone was seen more than once but under ten times. The read terminates 3 residues before the CDR3 end, so the remaining end is supplied by the germline J gene. The J gene is TRBJ2-2, the V gene TRBV18; no reliable D call. Trimming left V 5 bases short and J 1 base short, with 5 bases between. The CDR3 is 13 amino acids. Germline V gene lookup returns CDR1 KGHSH and CDR2 LQKENI. The CDR3: CASSNKNTGELFF. The covered CDR3 bases are TGTGCCAGCTCAAACAAGAACACCGGGGAG.